This record looks at one T cell receptor (beta chain) sequence and its context. This clone showed up just once. This clone's antigen is unknown. Base quality data are lacking; no much larger clone is found one base away. From the germline V gene (reference sequence), CDR1 is SEHNR and CDR2 is FQNEAQ. Trimming removed 5 bases from V and 6 bases from J; the gene matches leave 2 bases unexplained. Its CDR3 holds 14 amino acids, cysteine through phenylalanine. The read is trimmed to its CDR3 DNA, 42 bases read in frame from base 1. The immunoSEQ assay, a bias-controlled multiplex PCR with V- and J-specific primers, was used to amplify TCR beta CDR3 regions from genomic DNA. A proprietary barcode and Illumina adapter sequences were added to the CDR3 amplicons in a second PCR step. An Illumina MiSeq instrument was used for sequencing of the CDR3 libraries. As for how the authors treated the data: Export and quality control were performed with immunoSEQ Analyzer 3.0, and downstream analyses were performed with R Bioconductor and Immunarch. Only productive rearrangements within the normalized downsampled data set were used in the calculation of repertoire metrics. Clonotypes larger than 5 templates in the normalized cohort were defined as pathologically expanded. The Inverse Simpson Index served as the measure of repertoire diversity. The non-normalized data set was used for CMV-specificity analyses so that all clonotypes could be captured. The clones in this table, taken by TCRdb from immuneACCESS, are in-frame only. Not every clone is retained; where verified, under half of the shortfall comes from an unresolved V gene, and the cause of the rest is unknown. V and J calls and clone size follow that table, whereas D and trimming were derived from the DNA. The sample profile shows more than 11,000 clones; about 98% of them were found once. The ten largest clones add up to about 4.4% of the sample.

The data stem from a study of T cell clonotyping in hematopoietic cell transplantation (dated by TCRdb to the early 2020s). In terms of the full investigation: A total of roughly 150 blood samples were collected in the study from some 37 consecutive transplant recipients and their related donors. Patients were recruited between late 2015 and January 2017 and followed until late 2020 or death. General study outcomes and caveats: The sample size was limited and the cells went unsorted, which meant the CD4 and CD8 repertoire contributions could not be told apart. A decrease in recipient TCR diversity was observed after transplant, and a progressive increase in pathologically expanded clonotypes was seen from day 30 to day 180. Just a small fraction of recipient repertoires overlapped with donor repertoires, and more than 95% appeared de novo at the given depth. Broader posttransplant TCR repertoire diversity was predicted by donor and pretransplant recipient Inverse Simpson Index values.

The sample's time point, from its label and the paper: 30 days after allo-HCT. Blood from recipients was drawn roughly 28 days before transplant, then again at days 30, 100 and 180 after transplant. Nuclei Lysis Solution was used to extract genomic DNA from fresh or cryopreserved unfractionated peripheral blood mononuclear cells. This TCR was recovered from a female patient in her 50s who had an allogeneic stem cell transplant from an unrelated donor, so T cells may come from the graft donor. Some clones in this sample may be carry-over from other donors' samples. The rearranged segments are TRBV7-9 and TRBJ1-4, and 11 junctional nucleotides match TRBD1. Sequencing used peripheral blood mononuclear cells, obtained 30 days after allogeneic stem cell transplant. The CDR3 reads as follows: CASSGGQGDEKLFF. The DNA sequence is TGTGCCAGCAGCGGGGGACAGGGGGATGAAAAACTGTTTTTT.